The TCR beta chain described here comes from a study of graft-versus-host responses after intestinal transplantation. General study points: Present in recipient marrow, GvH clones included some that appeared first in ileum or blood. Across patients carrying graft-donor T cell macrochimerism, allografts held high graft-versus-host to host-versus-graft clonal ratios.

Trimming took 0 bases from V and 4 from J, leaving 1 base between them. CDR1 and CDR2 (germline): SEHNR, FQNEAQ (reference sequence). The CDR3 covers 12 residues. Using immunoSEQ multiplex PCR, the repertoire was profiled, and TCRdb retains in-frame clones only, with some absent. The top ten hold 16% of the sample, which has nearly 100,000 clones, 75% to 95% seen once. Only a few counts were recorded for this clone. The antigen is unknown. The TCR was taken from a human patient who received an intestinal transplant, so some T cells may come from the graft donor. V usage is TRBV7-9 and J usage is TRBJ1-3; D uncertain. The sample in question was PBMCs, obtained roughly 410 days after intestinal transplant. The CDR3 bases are TGTGCCAGCAGCTTAGCAGGAAACACCATATATTTT. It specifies CASSLAGNTIYF. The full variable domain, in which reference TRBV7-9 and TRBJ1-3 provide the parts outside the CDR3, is DTGVSQNPRHKITKRGQNVTFRCDPISEHNRLYWYRQTLGQGPEFLTYFQNEAQLEKSRLLSDRFSAERPKGSFSTLEIQRTEQGDSAMYLCASSLAGNTIYFGEGSWLTVV.